Reported below is one T cell receptor (beta chain). These data are taken from a study of cytomegalovirus exposure and HLA in healthy donors. The V gene's germline CDR1 is SGHDT and CDR2 YYEEEE. This CDR3 is 14 amino acids long. V dropped 4 bases and J dropped 4; count of bases not matched to a gene: 4. With 60 Vbeta and 13 Jbeta primers, the PCR was carried out. Profiling relied on immunoSEQ multiplex PCR, and the TCRdb table lists in-frame clones only, not all of them. In the table there are 180,000 or so clones, about 86% of which are singletons. This clonotype was sampled from a woman in her 30s in good health and CMV-seronegative. The chain recombines TRBV5-6 with TRBJ1-4, with 7 positions matching TRBD1. Material for sequencing was PBMCs. The DNA of the CDR3 is TGTGCCAGCAGCCGGGGACAGATTAATGAAAAACTGTTTTTT. Translating it yields CASSRGQINEKLFF.